This T cell receptor beta chain was obtained from a study of blood T cell repertoires in COVID-19. CDR1 and CDR2 from the germline V gene are LNHNV and YYDKDF (reference sequence). The CDR3 consists of 15 residues. The trim removed 4 bases at V and 8 bases at J, leaving 10 bases unmatched. The method was immunoSEQ multiplex PCR; TCRdb's version includes in-frame clones alone and lacks a portion of them. The table includes tens of thousands of clones, 75% to 95% detected once. This chain connects TRBV15 to TRBJ2-3; 9 bases fit TRBD1. This TCR came from a human donor with active COVID-19. The donor label of this sample is uncertain. Sequenced sample: peripheral blood. The CDR3 DNA is TGTGCCACCAGCACGGACAGGGGAGTGTTAGCTACGCAGTATTTT. It codes for CATSTDRGVLATQYF.